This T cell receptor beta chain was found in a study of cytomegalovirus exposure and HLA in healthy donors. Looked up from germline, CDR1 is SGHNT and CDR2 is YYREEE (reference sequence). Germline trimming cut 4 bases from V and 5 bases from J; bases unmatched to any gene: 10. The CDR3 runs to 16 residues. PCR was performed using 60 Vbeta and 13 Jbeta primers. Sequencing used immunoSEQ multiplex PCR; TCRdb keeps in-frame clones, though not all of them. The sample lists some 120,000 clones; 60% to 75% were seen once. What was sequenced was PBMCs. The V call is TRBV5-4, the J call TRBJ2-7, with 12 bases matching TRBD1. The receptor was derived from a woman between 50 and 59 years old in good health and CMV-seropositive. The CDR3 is CASSPKGQGAPHEQYF. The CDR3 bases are TGTGCCAGCAGCCCAAAGGGACAGGGGGCGCCCCACGAGCAGTACTTC. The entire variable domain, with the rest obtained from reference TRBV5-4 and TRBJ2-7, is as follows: ETGVTQSPTHLIKTRGQQVTLRCSSQSGHNTVSWYQQALGQGPQFIFQYYREEENGRGNFPPRFSGLQFPNYSSELNVNALELDDSALYLCASSPKGQGAPHEQYFGPGTRLTVT.